A single sample gave rise to the 19 T cell receptor beta chains below, sequenced in a study of T cells in Graves' hyperthyroidism and ophthalmopathy. From RNA transcripts, TCR beta CDR3 regions were amplified. HTBI primers were employed in a first-round RT-PCR of the TCR CDR3. One entry per CDR3 protein results from TCRdb running MiXCR on the multiplex PCR reads. The repertoire includes approximately 530,000 distinct CDR3 sequences, 16% of them detected once, and roughly 18% sits in the top ten. Sequencing input: blood. Receptor source: a woman between 18 and 30 years old with Graves' hyperthyroidism.

The V call is TRBV30, the J call TRBJ2-3; maybe TRBD2 (5 bases). Per germline, CDR1 GTSNPN and CDR2 SVGIG (reference sequence). The CDR3 has 14 amino acids. The germline V and J ends were trimmed by 5 bases and 1 base, with 13 bases remaining between them. DNA of the CDR3: TGTGCCTGGGCCTCGGGGATCGGCACAGATACGCAGTATTTT. It codes for CAWASGIGTDTQYF. Together with reference TRBV30 and TRBJ2-3, the CDR3 gives the full variable domain: SQTIHQWPATLVQPVGSPLSLECTVEGTSNPNLYWYRQAAGRGLQLLFYSVGIGQISSEVPQNLSASRPQDRQFILSSKKLLLSDSGFYLCAWASGIGTDTQYFGPGTRLTVL.

The rearrangement links TRBV24-1 to TRBJ2-1; possibly TRBD2 for D (6 bases). This CDR3 region has 16 residues. The V and J ends lost 4 bases and 8 bases respectively, with 20 bases between them. Germline V gives CDR1 KGHDR, CDR2 SFDVKD. The CDR3 loop reads CATSDAGRGGIHEQFF. DNA for the CDR3: TGTGCCACCAGTGACGCCGGACGGGGAGGAATCCATGAGCAGTTCTTC.

The chain couples TRBV19 to TRBJ2-5; no firm D call. Trimming stripped 1 base from V and 5 bases from J, with 14 bases between. This CDR3 comprises 15 residues. CDR1 is LNHDA and CDR2 is SQIVND in the germline V gene (reference sequence). CDR3 amino acids: CASSIGWQIRETQYF. The CDR3 DNA is TGTGCCAGTAGTATAGGTTGGCAGATCCGGGAGACCCAGTACTTC.

This clonotype was seen ten or more times. The V and J genes are TRBV5-1 and TRBJ2-3; TRBD2 matches at 9 bases. CDR1 is SGHRS and CDR2 is YFSETQ in the germline V gene. Germline trimming cut 0 bases from V and 4 bases from J; bases unmatched to any gene: 6. The CDR3 has 16 amino acids. This CDR3 reads CASSLGRGRASDTQYF. In DNA, the CDR3 is TGCGCCAGCAGCTTGGGACGCGGGAGGGCCTCAGATACGCAGTATTTT.

For the CDR3, the DNA is TGCAGCGTTGCTTCAGGGGGGGTCACTCTCACAGATACGCAGTATTTT. The encoded protein is CSVASGGVTLTDTQYF. This chain connects TRBV29-1 to TRBJ2-3; the D gene could be TRBD1 or TRBD2 (7 bases each). The CDR3 covers 16 residues. CDR1 and CDR2 (germline): SQVTM, ANQGSEA. Trimming pared 4 bases from V and 2 bases from J, leaving 19 bases between.

As to this clonotype: The junction departs from germline at one end; a sequencing error may be responsible. V and J are TRBV7-2 and TRBJ1-1; no clear D. This CDR3 is built from 15 residues. Germline V gene sequence: CDR1 SGHTA, CDR2 FQGNSA. CDR3 residues: CASSQGTGGYTEAFF. The CDR3 bases are TGCGCCAGCAGCCAAGGTACCGGCGGGTACACTGAAGCTTTCTTT.

In its sample, this clonotype was seen many times. The rearrangement links TRBV15 to TRBJ2-7; perhaps D is TRBD1 or TRBD2 (5 bases each). Trimming stripped 5 bases from V and 3 bases from J, with 20 bases between. CDR3 length equals 16 residues. The germline V gene encodes CDR1 LNHNV and CDR2 YYDKDF (reference sequence). The CDR3 loop reads CATSAFPRGRRYEQYF. The CDR3 coding sequence is TGTGCCACCAGCGCATTTCCTCGGGGCAGGCGCTACGAGCAGTACTTC.

The rearrangement uses TRBV11-3 and TRBJ2-3; D is ambiguous. Germline lookup yields CDR1 SGHNT and CDR2 YENEEA. Trimming shortened V by 0 bases and J by 4 bases, and 8 bases separated the two germline ends. The CDR3 covers 14 residues. CDR3 sequence (DNA): TGTGCCAGCAGCTTAGAACGCCTCTCAGATACGCAGTATTTT. It codes for CASSLERLSDTQYF.

This clonotype was detected ten times or more. V usage is TRBV6-2 or TRBV6-3 and J usage is TRBJ1-2; a weak D match, TRBD1 (5 bases). The length of the CDR3 is 14 residues. Germline assignment: CDR1 MNHEY and CDR2 SVGEGT. Between the trimmed V and J ends, which lost 8 bases and 0 bases, there was a span of 13 bases. CDR3 residues: CASGWDAANYGYTF. CDR3 bases: TGTGCCAGCGGATGGGACGCAGCTAACTATGGCTACACCTTC.

The V and J genes are TRBV5-1 and TRBJ2-1, with D possibly being TRBD1 (6 bases). V lost 1 base and J 7 bases, leaving 15 bases between the germline ends. CDR1 SGHRS and CDR2 YFSETQ come from the germline V gene. The length of the CDR3 is 15 residues. The CDR3 DNA follows: TGCGCCAGCAGCTTGTCAGGGGTTGTGGGAAATGAGCAGTTCTTC. Translation gives CASSLSGVVGNEQFF.

The table lists this clonotype with many counts. The V call is TRBV12-3 or TRBV12-4, the J call TRBJ2-7; 8 positions match TRBD2. The V and J ends lost 3 bases and 0 bases, in that order; junction bases with no gene match: 4. The CDR3 extends over 15 amino acids. In DNA, the CDR3 is TGTGCCAGCAGTTTTCGGGGGGGTGGCTCCTACGAGCAGTACTTC. It is translated as CASSFRGGGSYEQYF.

This clonotype appeared a few times. The chain combines TRBV7-8 with TRBJ1-5, with D possibly being TRBD1 (5 bases). V gave up 3 bases and J gave up 3 bases, with 9 bases separating them. Germline values: CDR1 SGHVS, CDR2 FQNEAQ. This CDR3 spans 14 amino acids. The CDR3 DNA reads TGTGCCAGCAGCTTCGACAGCATCAATCAGCCCCAGCATTTT. The encoded protein is CASSFDSINQPQHF.

This clonotype has ten or more counts. The chain joins TRBV6-1 to TRBJ1-5, with TRBD1 matching 9 bases. This CDR3 contains 15 residues. The V gene end was trimmed by 3 bases and the J gene end by 6 bases; junction bases not matched to a gene: 6. Germline V lookup: CDR1 MNHNS, CDR2 SASEGT. The CDR3 is CASSEGQGGGQPQHF. The CDR3 bases are TGTGCCAGCAGTGAGGGACAGGGCGGGGGTCAGCCCCAGCATTTT.

The chain carries TRBV12-3 or TRBV12-4 and TRBJ1-3; D is undetermined. This CDR3 is 13 amino acids long. Trimming took off 3 bases at V and 6 bases at J, with 9 bases between the two ends. In DNA, the CDR3 is TGTGCCAGCAGTTTTGACACGGCAAACACCATATATTTT. This encodes CASSFDTANTIYF.

The table lists this clonotype with many counts. V usage is TRBV12-3 or TRBV12-4 and J usage is TRBJ2-7; no clear D gene. Trimming cost V 6 bases and J 5 bases, with 8 bases left between them. The CDR3 extends over 11 amino acids. CDR3 protein: CASSPAHEQYF. The CDR3 DNA follows: TGTGCCAGCAGCCCAGCGCACGAGCAGTACTTC.

This chain links TRBV9 with TRBJ2-1; 7 bases fit TRBD2. CDR3 length: 15 amino acids. Looked up from germline, CDR1 is SGDLS and CDR2 is YYNGEE. Trimming removed 0 bases from V and 6 bases from J; junction bases left unmatched: 6. The CDR3 coding sequence is TGTGCCAGCAGCGTAGGAGGGAGGGTAGGCAATGAGCAGTTCTTC. Its protein product is CASSVGGRVGNEQFF.

This clonotype was seen at least ten times. The chain has TRBV10-3 and TRBJ1-1; 7 bases line up with TRBD1. V was pared by 10 bases and J by 4 bases, with 3 bases of the junction left unmatched. The CDR3 extends over 11 amino acids. In germline, CDR1 is ENHRY, CDR2 SYGVKD. CDR3 sequence (DNA): TGTGCCACCCAGGGGGGCACTGAAGCTTTCTTT. This translates into CATQGGTEAFF.

This clonotype was detected many times. The CDR3 region is CASSQGRAQPQHF. CDR3 nucleotides: TGTGCCAGCAGCCAAGGGAGGGCTCAGCCCCAGCATTTT. This chain links TRBV3-1 with TRBJ1-5; no reliable D call. Trimming cost V 1 base and J 6 bases, with 7 bases left between them. CDR3 length equals 13 residues. Germline lookup yields CDR1 LGHDT and CDR2 YNNKEL (reference sequence).

Note on this clonotype: A single base separates this from a much larger clone, so it may be a read error. The rearrangement uses TRBV5-1 and TRBJ1-4; 7 bases map to TRBD1. V lost 1 base, J lost 7 bases, and 10 bases stayed unmatched. CDR1 SGHRS and CDR2 YFSETQ come from the germline V gene. The CDR3 is made up of 16 amino acids. CDR3 protein: CASSLRGTARAEKLFF. The CDR3 region has the DNA TGCGCCAGCAGCTTGAGAGGGACAGCCCGTGCTGAAAAACTGTTTTTT.